This TCR beta chain was found in a study of CXCR3-negative and CXCR3-positive naive CD8 T cells. CDR1 is LNHNV, CDR2 YYDKDF, per germline (reference sequence). This CDR3 is 15 amino acids long. cDNA libraries for TRB were generated by 5' RACE incorporating UMI labels. TCRdb re-called the 5' RACE reads and catalogs CDR3 proteins one per entry, DNA excluded. Reported are about 41,000 distinct CDR3 sequences; the ten largest clones contain around 2%. This TCR derives from a human donor in good health. Some clones in this sample may be carry-over from other donors' samples. Sequences were obtained from naive CXCR3- CD8+ T cells from blood. This sample's subset: CD45RO-CCR7+CD27+CD95- naive CD8+ T cells lacking CXCR3 (TNR3-). This sequence joins TRBV15 and TRBJ2-7; TCRdb picks TRBD1, but there is no DNA to check that call. The CDR3 spells CATSGGQGISYEQYF. The full variable domain, with the rest looked up from reference TRBV15 and TRBJ2-7, is DAMVIQNPRYQVTQFGKPVTLSCSQTLNHNVMYWYQQKSSQAPKLLFHYYDKDFNNEADTPDNFQSRRPNTSFCFLDIRSPGLGDTAMYLCATSGGQGISYEQYFGPGTRLTVT.